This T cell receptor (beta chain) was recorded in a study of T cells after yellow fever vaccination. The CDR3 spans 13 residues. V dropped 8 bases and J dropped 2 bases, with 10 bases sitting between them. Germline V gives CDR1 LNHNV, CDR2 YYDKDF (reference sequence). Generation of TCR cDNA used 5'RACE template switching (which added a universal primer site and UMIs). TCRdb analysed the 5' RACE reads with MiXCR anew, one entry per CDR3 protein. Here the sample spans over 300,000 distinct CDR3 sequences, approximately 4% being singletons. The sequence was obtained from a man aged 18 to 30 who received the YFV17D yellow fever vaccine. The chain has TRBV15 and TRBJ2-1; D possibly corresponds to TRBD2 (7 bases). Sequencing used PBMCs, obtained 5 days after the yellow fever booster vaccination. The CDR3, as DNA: TGTGCCACCGGGAGGGGGGCCTACAATGAGCAGTTCTTC. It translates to CATGRGAYNEQFF.